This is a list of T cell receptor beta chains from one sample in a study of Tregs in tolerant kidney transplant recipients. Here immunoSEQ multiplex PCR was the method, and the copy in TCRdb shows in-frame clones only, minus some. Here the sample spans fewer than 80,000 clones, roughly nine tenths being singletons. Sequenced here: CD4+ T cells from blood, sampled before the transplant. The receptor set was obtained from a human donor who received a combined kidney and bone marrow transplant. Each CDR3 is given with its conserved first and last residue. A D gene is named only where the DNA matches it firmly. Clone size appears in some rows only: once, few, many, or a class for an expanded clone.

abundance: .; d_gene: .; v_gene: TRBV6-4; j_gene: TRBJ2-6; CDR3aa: CASSDSAQTVSGANVLTF; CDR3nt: TGTGCCAGCAGTGACTCCGCCCAGACAGTCTCTGGGGCCAACGTCCTGACTTTC
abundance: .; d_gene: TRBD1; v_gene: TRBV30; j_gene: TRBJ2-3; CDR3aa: CAWSVDRGTDTQYF; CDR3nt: TGTGCCTGGAGTGTAGACAGGGGGACAGATACGCAGTATTTT
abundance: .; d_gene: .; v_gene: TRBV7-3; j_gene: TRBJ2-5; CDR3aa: CASSTSAGGETQYF; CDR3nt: TGTGCCAGCAGCACATCAGCGGGTGGTGAGACCCAGTACTTC
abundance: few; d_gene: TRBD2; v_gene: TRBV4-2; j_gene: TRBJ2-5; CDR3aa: CASSKASGGNQETQYF; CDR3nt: TGTGCCAGCTCCAAAGCGAGCGGGGGGAACCAAGAGACCCAGTACTTC
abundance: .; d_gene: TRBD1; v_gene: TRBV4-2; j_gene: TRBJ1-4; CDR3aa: CASSQAFGQGDSGTNEKLFF; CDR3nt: TGTGCCAGCAGCCAAGCCTTCGGACAGGGTGATTCGGGAACTAATGAAAAACTGTTTTTT
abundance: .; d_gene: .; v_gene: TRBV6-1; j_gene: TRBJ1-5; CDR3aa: CASSERSGGGGQPQHF; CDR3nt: TGTGCCAGCAGTGAGCGTTCGGGCGGGGGGGGTCAGCCCCAGCATTTT
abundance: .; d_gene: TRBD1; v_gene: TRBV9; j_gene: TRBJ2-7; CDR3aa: CASSVGQGGGYEQYF; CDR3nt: TGTGCCAGCAGCGTAGGACAGGGGGGTGGTTACGAGCAGTACTTC
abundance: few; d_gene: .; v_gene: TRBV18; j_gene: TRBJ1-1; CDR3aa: CASSRDRGLTEAFF; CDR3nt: TGTGCCAGCTCACGAGACCGAGGGCTAACTGAAGCTTTCTTT
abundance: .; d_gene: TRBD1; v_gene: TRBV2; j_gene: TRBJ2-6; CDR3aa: CASRYDRDAGANVLTF; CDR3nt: TGTGCCAGCAGGTACGACAGGGATGCTGGGGCCAACGTCCTGACTTTC
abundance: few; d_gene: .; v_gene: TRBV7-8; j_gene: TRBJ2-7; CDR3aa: CASRPRRGSYEQYF; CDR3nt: TGTGCCAGCAGGCCAAGGAGGGGCTCCTACGAGCAGTACTTC
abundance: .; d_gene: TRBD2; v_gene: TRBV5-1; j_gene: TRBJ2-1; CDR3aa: CASSLTGTSGYNEQFF; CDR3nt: TGCGCCAGCAGCCTCACCGGGACTAGCGGTTACAATGAGCAGTTCTTC
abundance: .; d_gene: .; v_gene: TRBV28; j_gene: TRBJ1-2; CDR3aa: CASSLFPGGYTF; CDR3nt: TGTGCCAGCAGTTTATTCCCGGGGGGCTACACCTTC
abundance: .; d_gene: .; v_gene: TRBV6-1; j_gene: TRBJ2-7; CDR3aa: CASSEAARYEQYF; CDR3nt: TGTGCCAGCAGTGAAGCAGCCCGCTACGAGCAGTACTTC
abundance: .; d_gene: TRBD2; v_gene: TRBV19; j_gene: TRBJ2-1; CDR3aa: CASGRYNEQFF; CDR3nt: TGTGCCAGCGGGAGGTACAATGAGCAGTTCTTC
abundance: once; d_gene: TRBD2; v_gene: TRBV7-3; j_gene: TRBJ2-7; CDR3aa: CASSPTGTSGIYEQYF; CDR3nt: TGTGCCAGCAGTCCAACCGGGACTAGCGGCATTTACGAGCAGTACTTC
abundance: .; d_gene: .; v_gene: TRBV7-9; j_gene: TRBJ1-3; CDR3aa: CASSLTESGNTIYF; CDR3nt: TGTGCCAGCAGCTTGACAGAGTCTGGAAACACCATATATTTT
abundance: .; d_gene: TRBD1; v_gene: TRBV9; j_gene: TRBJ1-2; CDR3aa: CASSVSGGHYGYTF; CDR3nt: TGTGCCAGCAGCGTATCAGGGGGCCACTATGGCTACACCTTC
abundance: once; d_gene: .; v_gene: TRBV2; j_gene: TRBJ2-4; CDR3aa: CASSERGGGLAKNIQYF; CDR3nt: TGTGCCAGCAGTGAAAGAGGGGGAGGGTTAGCCAAAAACATTCAGTACTTC
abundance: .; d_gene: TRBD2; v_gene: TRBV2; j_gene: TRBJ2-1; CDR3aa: CASSFPLKPSGSRSSYNEQFF; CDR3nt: TGTGCCAGCAGTTTCCCCCTCAAGCCTAGCGGGAGCCGGTCTAGCTACAATGAGCAGTTCTTC
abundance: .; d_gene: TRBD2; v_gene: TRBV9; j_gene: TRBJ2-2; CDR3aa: CASSIMTSGNTGELFF; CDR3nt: TGTGCCAGCAGCATTATGACTAGCGGGAACACCGGGGAGCTGTTTTTT
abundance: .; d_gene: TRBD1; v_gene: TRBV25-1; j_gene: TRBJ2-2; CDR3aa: CASSELGDSNTGELFF; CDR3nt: TGTGCCAGCAGTGAATTAGGGGACAGCAACACCGGGGAGCTGTTTTTT
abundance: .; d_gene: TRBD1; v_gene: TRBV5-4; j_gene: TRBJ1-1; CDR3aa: CASSDSGTAFNTEAFF; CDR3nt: TGTGCCAGCAGCGATTCCGGGACAGCATTCAACACTGAAGCTTTCTTT